These 16 T cell receptor beta chains originate from one sample sequenced in a study of blood T cells in healthy people across ages. The use of a sample-barcoded 5' primer and a J-beta primer mix characterized a second PCR of about 6 to 12 cycles. TCRdb reprocessed the 5' RACE reads via MiXCR and lists one record per CDR3 protein. The profile shows some 760,000 distinct CDR3 sequences, 20% to 30% of them singletons. The same data also went into a second study, on T cells of mothers and their children.

The sequencing sample was made of blood. These receptors all come from a boy between 10 and 17 years old in good health.

The chain uses TRBV20-1 and TRBJ2-2; D remains unclear. CDR1 DFQATT and CDR2 SNEGSKA come from the germline V gene (reference sequence). The CDR3 runs 14 residues. Between the trimmed V and J ends, which lost 1 base and 1 base, there was a span of 7 bases. CDR3 residues: CSARGPQNTGELFF. The CDR3 nucleotides are TGCAGTGCTAGAGGGCCCCAGAACACCGGGGAGCTGTTTTTT.

V usage is TRBV29-1 and J usage is TRBJ1-1, with D tentatively TRBD1 (5 bases). V was clipped by 6 bases and J by 2 bases, with 16 bases between them. CDR1 is SQVTM, CDR2 ANQGSEA, per germline. This CDR3 is built from 14 residues. CDR3 protein: CSVGGTSPNTEAFF. CDR3 in DNA: TGCAGCGTCGGAGGGACCTCCCCTAACACTGAAGCTTTCTTT.

This sequence joins TRBV24-1 and TRBJ2-7; D is unclear. Trimming took 4 bases from V and 2 from J, leaving 11 bases between them. CDR1 is KGHDR and CDR2 is SFDVKD in the germline V gene. This CDR3 spans 14 amino acids. This CDR3 is CATSDPGRPYEQYF. In nucleotides, the CDR3 is TGTGCCACCAGTGACCCGGGCCGACCCTACGAGCAGTACTTC.

This chain links TRBV7-2 with TRBJ2-3, with D perhaps matching TRBD1 or TRBD2 (5 bases each). V was clipped by 7 bases and J by 6 bases, with 11 bases between them. Germline CDR1 SGHTA, CDR2 FQGNSA. The CDR3 loop spans 12 amino acids. The CDR3 DNA sequence: TGTGCCAGCACCCCGGGGCCGGATACGCAGTATTTT. This sequence encodes CASTPGPDTQYF.

This clonotype was observed a few times. The chain uses TRBV10-3 and TRBJ1-1, with D perhaps matching TRBD1 (5 bases). The V end was cut by 8 bases, the J end by 5 bases, with 12 bases between. Germline CDR1 is ENHRY and CDR2 is SYGVKD. This CDR3 has 12 amino acids. The CDR3 sequence is CAIRDGGTEAFF. CDR3 DNA sequence: TGTGCCATCCGGGACGGTGGGACTGAAGCTTTCTTT.

In this sample, this clonotype turned up many times. A junction end diverges from the germline sequence, so it may reflect a read error. This chain joins TRBV7-8 and TRBJ2-5, with 10 bases lining up with TRBD1. The germline V gene encodes CDR1 SGHVS and CDR2 FQNEAQ. The CDR3 covers 12 residues. The CDR3 reads CASSSEGTGDNF. CDR3 DNA: TGTGCCAGCAGCTCTGAAGGGACAGGGGATAACTTC. The whole variable domain, filled in from reference TRBV7-8 and TRBJ2-5, reads GAGVSQSPRYKVAKRGQDVALRCDPISGHVSLFWYQQALGQGPEFLTYFQNEAQLDKSGLPSDRFFAERPEGSVSTLKIQRTQQEDSAVYLCASSSEGTGDNFGPGTRLLVL.

Regarding this clonotype: Sequence at one end of the junction differs from germline and may be a read error. The chain links TRBV11-2 to TRBJ2-5; D call uncertain. The CDR3 covers 12 residues. Germline V gene data show CDR1 as SGHAT and CDR2 as FQNNGV. CDR3 nucleotide sequence: TGTGCCAGCAGCCTCTTGGCGTTTGGTTTGTTCTTC. Protein product: CASSLLAFGLFF.

This clonotype was recorded a few times. The chain joins TRBV5-1 to TRBJ2-7, with D maybe TRBD1 (6 bases). This CDR3 spans 13 amino acids. Trimming left V 5 bases short and J 1 base short, with 10 bases between. Looked up from germline, CDR1 is SGHRS and CDR2 is YFSETQ. The CDR3 DNA is TGCGCCAGCAGGGACGACAGGTCCTACGAGCAGTACTTC. Translated: CASRDDRSYEQYF.

The gene calls are TRBV19 and TRBJ1-2; perhaps TRBD1 as D (5 bases). Germline V gene sequence: CDR1 LNHDA, CDR2 SQIVND (reference sequence). The CDR3 is 15 residues long. V lost 3 bases, J lost 1 base, and 12 bases lay in between. The chain's CDR3 is CASSISGGLNYGYTF. DNA of the CDR3: TGTGCCAGTAGTATTTCGGGGGGTCTTAACTATGGCTACACCTTC.

In this sample, this clonotype turned up a few times. This chain connects TRBV9 to TRBJ1-1, with D tentatively TRBD1 (5 bases). Per the germline V gene, CDR1 is SGDLS and CDR2 is YYNGEE. The CDR3 covers 12 residues. V lost 4 bases, J lost 5 bases, and 9 bases lay in between. Here the CDR3 reads CASSPGLTEAFF. In nucleotides, the CDR3 is TGTGCCAGCAGCCCGGGACTGACTGAAGCTTTCTTT.

This clonotype was observed a handful of times. The CDR3 DNA sequence: TGTGCCAGCAGCTTAGAGGCGGGGTCGTACAATGAGCAGTTCTTC. This translates into CASSLEAGSYNEQFF. This chain joins TRBV11-2 and TRBJ2-1; perhaps TRBD2 as D (6 bases). CDR3 length equals 15 residues. Per the germline V gene, CDR1 is SGHAT and CDR2 is FQNNGV. V was pared by 0 bases and J by 4 bases, with 10 bases between.

This sequence joins TRBV7-9 and TRBJ2-3; 12 nucleotides align to TRBD2. The V gene's germline CDR1 is SEHNR and CDR2 FQNEAQ (reference sequence). This CDR3 spans 18 amino acids. J lost 2 bases, V lost 2 bases, and 8 bases had no gene match. CDR3 nucleotides: TGTGCCAGCAGCTTACCACTAGGGACTAGCGGGCCCACAGATACGCAGTATTTT. It yields the protein CASSLPLGTSGPTDTQYF.

V usage is TRBV27 and J usage is TRBJ2-7; D not resolved. The ends were cut back, 0 bases at V and 3 bases at J, with 6 bases in the middle. The CDR3 sequence is 13 residues long. CDR1 and CDR2 from the germline V gene are MNHEY and SMNVEV (reference sequence). The CDR3 DNA is TGTGCCAGCAGTTTATCGATGAACTACGAGCAGTACTTC. Amino acid sequence: CASSLSMNYEQYF.

This clonotype appeared a few times. The chain joins TRBV11-3 to TRBJ1-4; 12 bases fit TRBD1. This CDR3 region has 19 residues. V shed 4 bases and J 3 bases; nucleotides not matched to a gene: 12. Germline V CDR1 and CDR2: SGHNT, YENEEA. Here the CDR3 reads CASSSGRWDRGPANEKLFF. The CDR3 DNA reads TGTGCCAGCAGCTCGGGAAGGTGGGACAGGGGGCCGGCTAATGAAAAACTGTTTTTT.

CDR3 bases: TGTGCCAGCAGCTTAGGTCTCTCAGGTGAGCAGTTCTTC. This codes for CASSLGLSGEQFF. The chain uses TRBV11-2 and TRBJ2-1; D gene unclear. Looked up from germline, CDR1 is SGHAT and CDR2 is FQNNGV. Trimming removed 1 base from V and 9 bases from J, with 10 bases in between. This CDR3 has 13 residues.

This clonotype was counted only a few times. The CDR3 loop reads CAISESDRGLTYEQYF. DNA for the CDR3: TGTGCCATCAGTGAATCAGACAGGGGGCTCACCTACGAGCAGTACTTC. The V call is TRBV10-3, the J call TRBJ2-5, with 10 nucleotides matching TRBD1. Near its end, the DNA agrees better with TRBJ2-7, so the J call may be wrong. Germline CDR1 ENHRY, CDR2 SYGVKD. This CDR3 has 16 amino acids.